This TCR beta chain emerged from a study of blood T cell repertoires in COVID-19. Profiling relied on immunoSEQ multiplex PCR, and the TCRdb table lists in-frame clones only, not all of them. The data contain almost 90,000 clones, 90% of them singletons. The CDR3 consists of 13 residues. V gave up 7 bases and J gave up 6 bases, with 13 bases separating them. Germline assignment: CDR1 SNHLY and CDR2 FYNNEI. The V and J genes are TRBV2 and TRBJ1-5; weak D call: TRBD1 (5 bases). The clonotype was recovered from a young man with COVID-19, enrolled during active disease. The sample taken for sequencing was peripheral blood. The CDR3 coding sequence is TGTGCCAGCACAGGGTGGGTCGGTCAGCCCCAGCATTTT. This encodes CASTGWVGQPQHF.